The 16 T cell receptor beta chains in this list originate from one sample, sequenced in a study of T cell responses to AZD1222 COVID-19 vaccine. Method: immunoSEQ multiplex PCR; TCRdb's copy keeps in-frame clones and lacks some. The data show 90,000 to 120,000 clones, around 90% seen once. Sequenced here: peripheral blood, sampled 28 days after the second AZD1222 dose. Receptors were obtained from an adult who received the AZD1222 COVID-19 vaccine.

The chain joins TRBV5-8 to TRBJ2-3; a possible D gene is TRBD1 (7 bases). Germline assignment: CDR1 SGHTS and CDR2 YDEGEE. This CDR3 has 13 amino acids. V dropped 4 bases and J dropped 6 bases, with 12 bases sitting between them. DNA for the CDR3: TGTGCCAGCAGCCGGTCAGGGGGGGATACGCAGTATTTT. It is translated as CASSRSGGDTQYF.

This clone occurred once. This chain connects TRBV27 to TRBJ1-2; no clear D. CDR3 size: 16 residues. Germline lookup yields CDR1 MNHEY and CDR2 SMNVEV (reference sequence). V was pared by 2 bases and J by 3 bases, with 16 bases between. For the CDR3, the DNA is TGTGCCAGCAGTTTAGGCGGTTGGAGAAGGGACTATGGCTACACCTTC. This gives the protein CASSLGGWRRDYGYTF.

This clone has a single count. At the DNA level, this CDR3 is encoded by other sequences in the same sample as well. The chain has TRBV6-5 and TRBJ1-1; TRBD1 matches 7 bases. CDR1 is MNHEY, CDR2 SVGAGI, per germline. The ends lost 6 bases at V and 1 base at J; junction bases unmatched: 2. The CDR3 totals 13 residues. CDR3 amino acids: CASRRTGNTEAFF. The CDR3, as DNA: TGTGCCAGCAGGAGGACAGGGAACACTGAAGCTTTCTTT.

This chain uses TRBV2 with TRBJ2-7; 8 bases are a match to TRBD1. The CDR3 sequence is 14 residues long. V shed 5 bases and J 2 bases; nucleotides not matched to a gene: 5. Germline V gene sequence: CDR1 SNHLY, CDR2 FYNNEI. The CDR3, as DNA: TGTGCCAGCAGTCCTGACAGGGGCCCCTACGAGCAGTACTTC. As protein: CASSPDRGPYEQYF.

This clone has just one count. The rearrangement joins TRBV29-1 to TRBJ2-3, with 11 bases lining up with TRBD1. From germline, CDR1 is SQVTM and CDR2 ANQGSEA. V trimming: 6 bases; J trimming: 3 bases; junction bases outside the gene matches: 5. The CDR3 spans 14 residues. CDR3 nucleotides: TGCAGCGTGGTAGGACAGGGGGCGACAGATACGCAGTATTTT. Protein sequence: CSVVGQGATDTQYF.

This rearrangement joins TRBV27 to TRBJ1-5; tentative D call: TRBD1 (5 bases). Deletions cut 4 bases from V and 5 bases from J, with 15 bases between. The CDR3 runs to 15 residues. Germline CDR1 and CDR2: MNHEY and SMNVEV (reference sequence). CDR3 in DNA: TGTGCCAGCAGTTCGATGGGGGAGGGTGATCAGCCCCAGCATTTT. This translates into CASSSMGEGDQPQHF.

This clone appeared a single time. V is TRBV19 and J is TRBJ1-1; D not resolved. V shed 3 bases and J shed 3 bases, with 8 bases lying between them. There are 13 residues in the CDR3. CDR1 and CDR2 from the germline V gene are LNHDA and SQIVND (reference sequence). In nucleotides, the CDR3 is TGTGCCAGTAGTATGACGGTGGACACTGAAGCTTTCTTT. Amino acids: CASSMTVDTEAFF.

A few counts support this clone. V is TRBV5-1 and J is TRBJ1-5; possible D gene TRBD1, 5 bases. V shed 5 bases and J shed 7 bases, with 16 bases lying between them. Germline V gene data show CDR1 as SGHRS and CDR2 as YFSETQ. The CDR3 has 14 amino acids. The DNA of the CDR3 is TGCGCCAGCAGACCTGATGGGGGTGAGCAGCCCCAGCATTTT. Translated, it gives CASRPDGGEQPQHF.

V and J are TRBV11-2 and TRBJ1-3, with a possible D match to TRBD1 (6 bases). The CDR3 runs to 13 residues. CDR1 SGHAT and CDR2 FQNNGV come from the germline V gene. Trimming left V 4 bases short and J 11 bases short, with 15 bases between. The DNA for the CDR3 is TGTGCCAGCAGCTCCCTGACAGGACAGTCCATATATTTT. It specifies CASSSLTGQSIYF.

V usage is TRBV5-1 and J usage is TRBJ2-3, with no clear D. The CDR3 is 16 amino acids. Per the germline V gene, CDR1 is SGHRS and CDR2 is YFSETQ. The ends were cut back, 4 bases at V and 4 bases at J, with 19 bases in the middle. CDR3 sequence: CASSIYGGRQADTQYF. The CDR3 nucleotides read TGCGCCAGCAGCATTTACGGTGGCAGGCAAGCAGATACGCAGTATTTT.

In its sample, this clone was seen a few times. J is TRBJ1-3 and V is TRBV27, with a possible D match to TRBD1 (5 bases). The CDR3 length is 13 residues. Germline V gene data show CDR1 as MNHEY and CDR2 as SMNVEV (reference sequence). V was clipped by 3 bases and J by 4 bases, with 7 bases between them. CDR3 sequence reads: CASSFRVGNTIYF. CDR3 nucleotides: TGTGCCAGCAGTTTCAGGGTGGGAAACACCATATATTTT.

The chain employs TRBV28 and TRBJ1-2; TRBD1 matches at 7 bases. CDR1 MDHEN and CDR2 SYDVKM come from the germline V gene. This CDR3 has 16 residues. J gave up 6 bases and V 6 bases, and 16 bases lay outside the gene matches. CDR3 amino acids: CASSPTGVYFINGYTF. The CDR3 DNA is TGTGCCAGCAGCCCAACAGGGGTTTATTTCATAAATGGCTACACCTTC.

The chain couples TRBV24-1 to TRBJ1-2, with a tentative D call TRBD1 (6 bases). Trimming cost V 4 bases and J 6 bases, with 17 bases left between them. Per germline, CDR1 KGHDR and CDR2 SFDVKD. The CDR3 is made up of 15 amino acids. The CDR3 DNA sequence: TGTGCCACCAGTGACCACGGAGGGGGGACTGATGGCTACACCTTC. This translates into CATSDHGGGTDGYTF.

This rearrangement joins TRBV4-3 to TRBJ1-1; D is possibly TRBD1 (5 bases). From germline, CDR1 is LGHNA and CDR2 YSLEER. With 0 bases removed from V and 0 bases from J, the gap between germline ends came to 8 bases. The CDR3 is made up of 15 amino acids. CDR3 DNA sequence: TGCGCCAGCAGCCAAGAGGGGCTGTTGAACACTGAAGCTTTCTTT. It codes for CASSQEGLLNTEAFF.

The rearrangement uses TRBV7-9 and TRBJ1-1; D perhaps matches TRBD1 (6 bases). Germline loops: CDR1 SEHNR, CDR2 FQNEAQ (reference sequence). This CDR3 has 15 residues. V lost 1 base to trimming and J lost 1 base, with 10 bases between them. CDR3 nucleotide sequence: TGTGCCAGCAGCTTAGAGGGGGTAAGGAACACTGAAGCTTTCTTT. It translates to CASSLEGVRNTEAFF.

The chain uses TRBV10-3 and TRBJ1-6; TRBD1 aligns across 7 bases. The CDR3 contains 14 residues. V lost 11 bases and J lost 6; bases outside the gene matches: 10. Germline CDR1 and CDR2: ENHRY and SYGVKD. In DNA, the CDR3 is TGTGCCGCCCAGACAGGGTTAGGTAATTCACCCCTCCACTTT. Translation: CAAQTGLGNSPLHF.